The TCR beta chain under discussion was sequenced for a study of read filtering for tumor transcriptome and immune sequencing. Study details: Mean patient age was approximately 66 years, range roughly 40 to 80; around 17 male, 14 female. Revised staging placed roughly eight patients in R-ISS I, 15 to 20 in II, more than five in III.

Many counts were recorded for this clonotype. Germline V gene sequence: CDR1 LGHDT, CDR2 YNNKEL (reference sequence). The V gene lost 1 base and the J gene lost 4 bases, with 4 bases spanning the gap. The CDR3 has 13 amino acids. From 400 to 450 ng of RNA, a library with molecular barcoded alpha/delta and beta/gamma adaptors was made. TCRdb analysed the reads with MiXCR anew, one entry per CDR3 protein. This table holds more than 100,000 distinct CDR3 sequences, approximately 12% found once. This TCR was recovered from a donor at least 40 years old with multiple myeloma. The rearrangement uses TRBV3-1 and TRBJ2-2; no reliable D call. The sequenced material came from a population of CD138-negative cells sorted from bone marrow. CDR3 protein: CASSQGSTGELFF. The CDR3 nucleotides are TGTGCCAGCAGCCAAGGCAGCACCGGGGAGCTGTTTTTT.